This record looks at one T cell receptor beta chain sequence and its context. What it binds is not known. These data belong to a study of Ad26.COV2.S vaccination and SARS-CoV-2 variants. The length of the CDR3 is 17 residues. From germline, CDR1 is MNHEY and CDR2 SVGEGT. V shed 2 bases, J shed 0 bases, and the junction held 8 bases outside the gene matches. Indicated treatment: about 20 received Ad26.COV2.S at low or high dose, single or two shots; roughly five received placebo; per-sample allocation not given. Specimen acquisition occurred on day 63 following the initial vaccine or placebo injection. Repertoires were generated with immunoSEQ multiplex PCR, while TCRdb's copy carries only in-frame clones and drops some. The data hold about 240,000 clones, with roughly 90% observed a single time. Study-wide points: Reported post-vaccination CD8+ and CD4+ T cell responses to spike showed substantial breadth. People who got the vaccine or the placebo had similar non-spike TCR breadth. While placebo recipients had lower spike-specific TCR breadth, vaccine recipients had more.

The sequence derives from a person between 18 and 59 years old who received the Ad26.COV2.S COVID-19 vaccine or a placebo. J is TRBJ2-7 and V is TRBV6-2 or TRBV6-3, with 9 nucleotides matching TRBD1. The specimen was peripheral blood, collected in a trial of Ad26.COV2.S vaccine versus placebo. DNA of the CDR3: TGTGCCAGCAGTTACGGCTTGTTGGGACAGGGCTCCTACGAGCAGTACTTC. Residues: CASSYGLLGQGSYEQYF.